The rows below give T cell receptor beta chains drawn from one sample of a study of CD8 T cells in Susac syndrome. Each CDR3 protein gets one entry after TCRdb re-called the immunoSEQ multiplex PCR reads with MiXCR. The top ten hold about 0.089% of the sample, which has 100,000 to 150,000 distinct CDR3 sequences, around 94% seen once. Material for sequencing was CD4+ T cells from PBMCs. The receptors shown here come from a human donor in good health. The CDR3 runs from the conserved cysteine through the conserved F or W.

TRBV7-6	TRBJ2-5	CASGRRGPGETQYF
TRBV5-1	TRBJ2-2	CASSPGQGSRELFF
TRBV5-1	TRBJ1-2	CASSLLGQLPYGYTF
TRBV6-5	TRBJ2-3	CASRGPGPDTQYF
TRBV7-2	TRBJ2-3	CASSLRFSADTQYF
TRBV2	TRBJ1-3	CASSGLRDKIGNTIYF
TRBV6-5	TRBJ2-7	CASFRSGASEQYF
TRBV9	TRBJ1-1	CASSSGHNTEAFF
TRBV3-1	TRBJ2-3	CASSLSGSTDTQYF
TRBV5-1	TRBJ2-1	CASSFQDREQFF
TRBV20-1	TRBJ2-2	CSAKPGGRAPGELFF
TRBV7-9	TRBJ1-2	CASSLAYLGQGGNYGYTF
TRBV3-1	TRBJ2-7	CASSQWGRSSSYEQYF
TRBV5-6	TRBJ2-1	CASSLEDNEQFF
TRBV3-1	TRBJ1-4	CASSPGTAEKLFF
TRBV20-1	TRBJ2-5	CSAPDRGRIEETQYF
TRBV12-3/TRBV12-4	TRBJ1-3	CASSPQGSLSNTIYF
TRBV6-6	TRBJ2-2	CASSSGQGKRTGELFF
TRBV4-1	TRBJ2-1	CASSQDSPSGSYNEQFF
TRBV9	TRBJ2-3	CASSVVSGSGGTQYF
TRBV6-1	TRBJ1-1	CASRDRVETEAFF
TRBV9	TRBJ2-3	CASSVDSDTQYF
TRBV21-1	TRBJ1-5	CASRNLQGPNQPQHF
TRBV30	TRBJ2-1	CAWDVVVNDEQFF
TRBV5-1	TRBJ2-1	CASSVGTSGSLWF
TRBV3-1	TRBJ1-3	CASSQGLAGNTIYF
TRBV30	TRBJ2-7	CAWSVMWGEGEQYF
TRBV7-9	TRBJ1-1	CASSLTGGRLTEAFF
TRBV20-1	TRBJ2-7	CSARDQGVFDEQYF
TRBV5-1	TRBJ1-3	CASSWKTGDHSGNTIYF
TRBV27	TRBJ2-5	CASSFGASGQETQYF
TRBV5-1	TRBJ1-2	CASRRGEDGYTF